The 20 T cell receptor beta chains below all came from one sample that was sequenced in a study of T-cell memory formation after mild COVID-19. TCRdb passed the 5' RACE reads through MiXCR, listing each CDR3 protein once. Of approximately 60,000 distinct CDR3 sequences listed, 8% to 9.5% are singletons. Material for sequencing was PBMCs or a T cell subset sorted from them (not recorded which). The receptor source for this set is a man aged 18 to 29 who had mild COVID-19 (a few samples of this study predate the infection). Cell type and time point are not known.

This clonotype was recorded a few times. The CDR3 reads CASSFGLAGFDEQFF. CDR3 sequence (DNA): TGTGCCAGCAGTTTCGGTCTAGCGGGTTTTGATGAGCAGTTCTTC. The V call is TRBV12-3 or TRBV12-4, the J call TRBJ2-1; 8 bases map to TRBD2. The V and J ends lost 3 bases and 8 bases, in that order; junction bases with no gene match: 9. The CDR3 has 15 residues.

The chain couples TRBV20-1 to TRBJ1-2; D is uncertain. V lost 5 bases to trimming and J lost 1 base, with 14 bases between them. The CDR3 covers 14 residues. In germline, CDR1 is DFQATT, CDR2 SNEGSKA (reference sequence). CDR3 sequence (DNA): TGCAGTGCTGGATCTCCGGGGAGTAACTATGGCTACACCTTC. Translation gives CSAGSPGSNYGYTF.

This clonotype occurred a few times. V gene TRBV6-2 or TRBV6-3 combines with J gene TRBJ2-1, with D possibly being TRBD1 (6 bases). Germline CDR1 is MNHEY and CDR2 is SVGEGT. The CDR3 totals 17 residues. V lost 6 bases and J 0 bases, leaving 18 bases between the germline ends. DNA for the CDR3: TGTGCCAGCAGGCGAGACGTGGGACACCTCTCCTACAATGAGCAGTTCTTC. Translating it yields CASRRDVGHLSYNEQFF.

This clonotype was found a few times. The chain recombines TRBV5-1 with TRBJ2-2; no clear D. The CDR3 covers 13 residues. CDR1 SGHRS and CDR2 YFSETQ come from the germline V gene. V gave up 0 bases and J gave up 6 bases, with 6 bases separating them. The CDR3 loop is CASSLAESGELFF. The DNA of the CDR3 is TGCGCCAGCAGCTTGGCCGAGTCCGGGGAGCTGTTTTTT.

This clonotype was seen ten or more times. The genes are TRBV5-6 and TRBJ2-7; D is perhaps TRBD1 (6 bases). The V gene lost 4 bases and the J gene lost 4 bases, with 9 bases spanning the gap. CDR3 size: 12 residues. Germline V gene data show CDR1 as SGHDT and CDR2 as YYEEEE. CDR3 protein: CASSMGTYEQYV. The CDR3 bases are TGTGCCAGCAGCATGGGGACATACGAGCAGTACGTC.

The CDR3 region is CASSFLRLAGGTDTQYF. In DNA, the CDR3 is TGTGCCAGCAGCTTCCTCCGACTAGCGGGGGGTACAGATACGCAGTATTTT. This chain connects TRBV7-2 to TRBJ2-3; 13 bases are a match to TRBD2. V lost 3 bases, J lost 3 bases, and 6 bases stayed unmatched. The CDR3 covers 17 residues. Germline values: CDR1 SGHTA, CDR2 FQGNSA.

There are many counts of this clonotype. V is TRBV6-5 and J is TRBJ1-2, with 7 bases that match TRBD1. Germline lookup yields CDR1 MNHEY and CDR2 SVGAGI. J gave up 4 bases and V 4 bases, and 3 bases lay outside the gene matches. The CDR3 covers 13 residues. CDR3 DNA: TGTGCCAGCAGTTTGACAGGGATCTATGGCTACACCTTC. It is translated as CASSLTGIYGYTF.

The chain uses TRBV2 and TRBJ1-1, with D unresolved. V was trimmed by 5 bases and J by 7 bases, leaving 14 bases between them. Germline V CDR1 and CDR2: SNHLY, FYNNEI. The CDR3 loop spans 13 amino acids. The CDR3: CASSSYLQVEAFF. The CDR3 nucleotides read TGTGCCAGCAGTTCGTACCTTCAGGTTGAAGCTTTCTTT.

This clonotype turned up a few times. V usage is TRBV28 and J usage is TRBJ2-7, with TRBD2 matching 11 bases. Losses at the gene ends were 6 bases for V and 4 bases for J; bases not matched to a gene: 8. This CDR3 contains 15 residues. From germline, CDR1 is MDHEN and CDR2 SYDVKM. CDR3 protein: CASSPAGTSGYEQYV. The DNA of the CDR3 is TGTGCCAGCAGCCCAGCCGGGACTAGCGGATACGAGCAGTACGTC.

The chain uses TRBV5-4 and TRBJ1-4, with a weak D call TRBD1 (6 bases). CDR1 is SGHNT, CDR2 YYREEE, per germline (reference sequence). This CDR3 comprises 14 residues. V shed 4 bases and J shed 6 bases, with 13 bases lying between them. CDR3 loop: CASSPDRSDEKLFF. The CDR3 nucleotides are TGTGCCAGCAGCCCGGACAGAAGTGATGAAAAACTGTTTTTT.

This rearrangement joins TRBV3-1 to TRBJ1-1; D remains unclear. V was shortened by 1 base and J by 1 base, with 10 bases between the two germline ends. Germline lookup yields CDR1 LGHDT and CDR2 YNNKEL (reference sequence). CDR3 size: 15 residues. The CDR3 loop is CASSQGAVSNTEAFF. The CDR3 coding sequence is TGTGCCAGCAGCCAAGGGGCGGTTTCGAACACTGAAGCTTTCTTT.

This clonotype has ten or more counts. The junction shows a germline mismatch at one end, possibly a read error. The chain uses TRBV6-6 and TRBJ1-2; D may be TRBD1 (5 bases). Germline assignment: CDR1 MNHNY and CDR2 SVGAGI (reference sequence). This CDR3 has 14 amino acids. The CDR3 sequence: CASSDSDKGYGYTF. The CDR3 DNA reads as TGTGCCAGCAGTGACTCGGACAAAGGCTATGGCTACACCTTC.

This clonotype was picked up a small number of times. The rearrangement uses TRBV7-9 and TRBJ2-2; 7 bases align to TRBD1. The germline V gene encodes CDR1 SEHNR and CDR2 FQNEAQ (reference sequence). V shed 7 bases and J 6 bases; nucleotides not matched to a gene: 5. The CDR3 length is 13 residues. CDR3 bases: TGTGCCAGCACCTCAACAGGGGCCGGGGAGCTGTTTTTT. Its translation is CASTSTGAGELFF.

This chain connects TRBV7-2 to TRBJ1-2, with TRBD1 matching over 7 bases. The length of the CDR3 is 14 residues. V trimming: 2 bases; J trimming: 8 bases; junction bases outside the gene matches: 8. The germline V gene has CDR1 SGHTA and CDR2 FQGNSA. The chain's CDR3 is CASSLNEGAYGYTF. The CDR3 DNA sequence: TGTGCCAGCAGCTTAAATGAGGGGGCGTACGGCTACACCTTC.

This clonotype was seen at least ten times. This chain links TRBV4-3 with TRBJ2-3, with D tentatively TRBD2 (5 bases). This CDR3 contains 16 residues. Trimming cost V 4 bases and J 0 bases, with 14 bases left between them. CDR1 is LGHNA and CDR2 is YSLEER in the germline V gene. The CDR3 nucleotides are TGCGCCAGCAGCCTGAGGCTTGGCGGGAGCACAGATACGCAGTATTTT. Encoded protein: CASSLRLGGSTDTQYF.

Relative to its sample, this clonotype is medium-sized. The chain joins TRBV20-1 to TRBJ2-2; unclear D gene. V lost 2 bases and J 7 bases, leaving 11 bases between the germline ends. The CDR3 has 13 amino acids. Germline V CDR1 and CDR2: DFQATT, SNEGSKA (reference sequence). CDR3 in amino acids: CSARLTASGELFF. CDR3 nucleotides: TGCAGTGCTAGATTGACCGCTAGCGGGGAGCTGTTTTTT.

The chain uses TRBV14 and TRBJ1-2, with D tentatively TRBD1 (6 bases). This CDR3 region has 15 residues. The germline gives CDR1 SGHDN, CDR2 FVKESK. The germline V and J ends were trimmed by 1 base and 4 bases, with 13 bases remaining between them. CDR3 DNA sequence: TGTGCCAGCAGCCAAGGGACAGCGGGCGGCTATGGCTACACCTTC. Encoded protein: CASSQGTAGGYGYTF.

The V and J genes are TRBV28 and TRBJ2-3; TRBD2 aligns across 7 bases. This CDR3 is built from 17 residues. Germline CDR1 MDHEN, CDR2 SYDVKM. V dropped 3 bases and J dropped 1; count of bases not matched to a gene: 10. CDR3 amino acids: CASSLISRDYRTDTQYF. CDR3 coding DNA: TGTGCCAGCAGTTTGATTTCACGGGACTACCGCACAGATACGCAGTATTTT. Complete variable domain (other parts from reference TRBV28 and TRBJ2-3): DVKVTQSSRYLVKRTGEKVFLECVQDMDHENMFWYRQDPGLGLRLIYFSYDVKMKEKGDIPEGYSVSREKKERFSLILESASTNQTSMYLCASSLISRDYRTDTQYFGPGTRLTVL.

This clonotype was recorded a few times. The chain recombines TRBV9 with TRBJ2-5; 7 bases line up with TRBD2. Losses at the gene ends were 6 bases for V and 1 base for J; bases not matched to a gene: 9. Germline CDR1 and CDR2: SGDLS and YYNGEE. CDR3 length: 15 amino acids. The CDR3 DNA reads as TGTGCCAGCAAAGAATCAGCTAGCGGCCAAGAGACCCAGTACTTC. Its protein is CASKESASGQETQYF.

This clonotype has a count of ten or more. This chain links TRBV5-1 with TRBJ2-7; TRBD1 agrees at 10 bases. V dropped 4 bases and J dropped 6; count of bases not matched to a gene: 4. The CDR3 contains 13 residues. In germline, CDR1 is SGHRS, CDR2 YFSETQ. The CDR3 loop is CASSKGDRGEQYV. As DNA, the CDR3 is TGCGCCAGCAGCAAGGGGGACAGGGGCGAGCAGTACGTC.